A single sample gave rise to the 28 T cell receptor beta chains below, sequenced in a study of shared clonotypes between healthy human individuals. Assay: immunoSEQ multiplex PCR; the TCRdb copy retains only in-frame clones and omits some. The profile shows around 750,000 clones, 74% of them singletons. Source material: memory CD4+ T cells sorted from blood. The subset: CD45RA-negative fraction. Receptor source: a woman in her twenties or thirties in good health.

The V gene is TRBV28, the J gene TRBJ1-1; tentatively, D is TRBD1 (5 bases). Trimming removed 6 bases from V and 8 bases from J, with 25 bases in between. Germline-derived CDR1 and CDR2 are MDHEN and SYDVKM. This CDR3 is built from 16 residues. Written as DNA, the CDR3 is TGTGCCAGCAGCCGTACCGGGACGGGTGGCCGAGCGGAAGCTTTCTTT. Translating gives CASSRTGTGGRAEAFF.

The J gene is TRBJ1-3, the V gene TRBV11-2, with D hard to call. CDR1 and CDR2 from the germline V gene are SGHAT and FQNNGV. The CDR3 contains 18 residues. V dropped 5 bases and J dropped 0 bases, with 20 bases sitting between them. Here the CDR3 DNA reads TGTGCCAGCAGCAAAGTATCAGTCATATCGAGCTCTGGAAACACCATATATTTT. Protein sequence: CASSKVSVISSSGNTIYF.

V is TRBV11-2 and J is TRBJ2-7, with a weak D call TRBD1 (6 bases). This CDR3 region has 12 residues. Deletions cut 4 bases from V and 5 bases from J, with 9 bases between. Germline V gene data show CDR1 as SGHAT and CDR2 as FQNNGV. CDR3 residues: CASSSQGHEQYF. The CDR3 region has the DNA TGTGCCAGCAGCTCACAGGGTCACGAGCAGTACTTC. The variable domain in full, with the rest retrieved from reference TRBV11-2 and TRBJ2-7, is EAGVAQSPRYKIIEKRQSVAFWCNPISGHATLYWYQQILGQGPKLLIQFQNNGVVDDSQLPKDRFSAERLKGVDSTLKIQPAKLEDSAVYLCASSSQGHEQYFGPGTRLTVT.

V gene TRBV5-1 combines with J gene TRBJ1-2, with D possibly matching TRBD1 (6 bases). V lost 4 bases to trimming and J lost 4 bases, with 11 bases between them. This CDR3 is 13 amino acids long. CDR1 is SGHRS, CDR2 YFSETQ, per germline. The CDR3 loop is CASSVDSGYGYTF. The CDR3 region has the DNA TGCGCCAGCAGCGTGGACAGCGGCTATGGCTACACCTTC.

Written as DNA, the CDR3 is TGTGCCAGCAGTGATAGGTGGGACAGCTTTTATGGCTACACCTTC. Protein product: CASSDRWDSFYGYTF. The chain recombines TRBV2 with TRBJ1-2; TRBD1 agrees at 7 bases. Germline CDR1 SNHLY, CDR2 FYNNEI. J gave up 5 bases and V 3 bases, and 9 bases lay outside the gene matches. The CDR3 runs 15 residues.

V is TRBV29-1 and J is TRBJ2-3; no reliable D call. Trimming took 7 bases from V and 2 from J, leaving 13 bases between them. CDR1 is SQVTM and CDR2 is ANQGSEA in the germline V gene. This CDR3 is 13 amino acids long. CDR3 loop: CSGAPDPTDTQYF. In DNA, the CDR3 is TGCAGCGGGGCCCCGGACCCCACAGATACGCAGTATTTT.

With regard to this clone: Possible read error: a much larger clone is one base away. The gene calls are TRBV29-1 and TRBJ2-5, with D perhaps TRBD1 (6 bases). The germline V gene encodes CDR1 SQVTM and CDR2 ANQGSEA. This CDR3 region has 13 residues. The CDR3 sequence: CSVEAGEWEIQYF. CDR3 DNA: TGCAGCGTAGAGGCAGGGGAATGGGAGATCCAGTACTTC.

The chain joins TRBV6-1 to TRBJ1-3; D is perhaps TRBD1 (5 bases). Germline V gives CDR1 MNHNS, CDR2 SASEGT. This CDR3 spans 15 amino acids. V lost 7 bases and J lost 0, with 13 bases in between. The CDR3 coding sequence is TGTGCCAGCACCCCCGGGACGGCCTCTGGAAACACCATATATTTT. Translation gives CASTPGTASGNTIYF.

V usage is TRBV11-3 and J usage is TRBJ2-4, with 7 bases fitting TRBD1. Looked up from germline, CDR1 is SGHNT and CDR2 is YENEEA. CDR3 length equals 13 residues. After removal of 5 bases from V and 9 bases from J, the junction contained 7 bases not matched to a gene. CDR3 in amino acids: CASSRGQASIQYF. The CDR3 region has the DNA TGTGCCAGCAGCCGAGGACAGGCTAGCATTCAGTACTTC.

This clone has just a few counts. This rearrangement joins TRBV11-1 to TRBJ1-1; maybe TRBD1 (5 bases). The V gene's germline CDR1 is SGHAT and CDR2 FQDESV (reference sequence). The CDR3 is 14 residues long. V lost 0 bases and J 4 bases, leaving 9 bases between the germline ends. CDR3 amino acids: CASSLAGEGTEAFF. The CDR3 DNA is TGTGCCAGCAGCTTAGCAGGGGAAGGCACTGAAGCTTTCTTT. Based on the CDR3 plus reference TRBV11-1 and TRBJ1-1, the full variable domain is EAEVAQSPRYKITEKSQAVAFWCDPISGHATLYWYRQILGQGPELLVQFQDESVVDDSQLPKDRFSAERLKGVDSTLKIQPAELGDSAMYLCASSLAGEGTEAFFGQGTRLTVV.

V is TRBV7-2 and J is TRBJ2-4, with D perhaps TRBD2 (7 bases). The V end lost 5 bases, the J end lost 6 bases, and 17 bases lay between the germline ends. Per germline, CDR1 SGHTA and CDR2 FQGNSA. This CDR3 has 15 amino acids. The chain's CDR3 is CASSPRGGVGNIQYF. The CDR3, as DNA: TGTGCCAGCAGCCCCCGAGGGGGGGTAGGAAACATTCAGTACTTC. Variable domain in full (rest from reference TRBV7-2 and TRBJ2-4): GAGVSQSPSNKVTEKGKDVELRCDPISGHTALYWYRQSLGQGLEFLIYFQGNSAPDKSGLPSDRFSAERTGGSVSTLTIQRTQQEDSAVYLCASSPRGGVGNIQYFGAGTRLSVL.

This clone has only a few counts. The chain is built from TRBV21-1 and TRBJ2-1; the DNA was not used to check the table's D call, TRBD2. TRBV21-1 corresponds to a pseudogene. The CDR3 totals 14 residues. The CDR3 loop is CASSKAARSNEQFF. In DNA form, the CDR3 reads TGTGCCAGCAGCAAAGCGGCTAGATCCAATGAGCAGTTCTTC.

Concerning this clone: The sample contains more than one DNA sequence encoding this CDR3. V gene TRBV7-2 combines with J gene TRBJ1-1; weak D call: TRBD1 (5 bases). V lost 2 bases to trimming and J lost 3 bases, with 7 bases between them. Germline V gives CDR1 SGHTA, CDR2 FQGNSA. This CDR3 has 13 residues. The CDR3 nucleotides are TGTGCCAGCAGCTTATCAGGGTACACTGAAGCTTTCTTT. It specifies CASSLSGYTEAFF.

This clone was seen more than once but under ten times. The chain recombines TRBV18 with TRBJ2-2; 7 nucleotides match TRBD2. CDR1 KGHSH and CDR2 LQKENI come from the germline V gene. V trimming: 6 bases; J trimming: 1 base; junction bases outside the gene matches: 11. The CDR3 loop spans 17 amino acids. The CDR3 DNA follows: TGTGCCAGCTCTATAAGACGCGGACTAGGGAACACCGGGGAGCTGTTTTTT. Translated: CASSIRRGLGNTGELFF.

The CDR3 here is CAWSPRGWDQPQHF. CDR3 DNA sequence: TGTGCCTGGAGTCCTAGGGGTTGGGATCAGCCCCAGCATTTT. This chain joins TRBV30 and TRBJ1-5; weak D call: TRBD1 (5 bases). This CDR3 region has 14 residues. Trimming shortened V by 2 bases and J by 5 bases, and 13 bases separated the two germline ends. Germline V gene sequence: CDR1 GTSNPN, CDR2 SVGIG (reference sequence).

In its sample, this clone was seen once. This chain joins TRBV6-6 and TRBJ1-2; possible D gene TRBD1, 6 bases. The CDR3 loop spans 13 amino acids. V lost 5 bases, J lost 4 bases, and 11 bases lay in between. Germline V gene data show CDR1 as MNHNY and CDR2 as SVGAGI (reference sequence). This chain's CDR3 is CASSRQEFYGYTF. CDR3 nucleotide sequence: TGTGCCAGCAGTCGACAGGAGTTCTATGGCTACACCTTC.

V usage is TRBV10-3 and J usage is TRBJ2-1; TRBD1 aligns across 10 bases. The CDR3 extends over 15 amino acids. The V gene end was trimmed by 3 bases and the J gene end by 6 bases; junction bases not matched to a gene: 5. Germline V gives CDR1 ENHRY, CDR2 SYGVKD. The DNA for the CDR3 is TGTGCCATCAGTGATCGGACAGGGGGGGCCAATGAGCAGTTCTTC. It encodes CAISDRTGGANEQFF.

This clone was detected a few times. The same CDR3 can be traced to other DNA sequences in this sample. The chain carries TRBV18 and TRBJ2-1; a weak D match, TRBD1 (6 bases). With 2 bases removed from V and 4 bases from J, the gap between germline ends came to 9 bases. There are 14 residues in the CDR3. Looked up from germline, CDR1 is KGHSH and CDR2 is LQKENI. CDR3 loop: CASSPDRSYNEQFF. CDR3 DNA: TGTGCCAGCTCACCAGACAGGAGTTACAATGAGCAGTTCTTC. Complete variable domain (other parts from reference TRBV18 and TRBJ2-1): NAGVMQNPRHLVRRRGQEARLRCSPMKGHSHVYWYRQLPEEGLKFMVYLQKENIIDESGMPKERFSAEFPKEGPSILRIQQVVRGDSAAYFCASSPDRSYNEQFFGPGTRLTVL.

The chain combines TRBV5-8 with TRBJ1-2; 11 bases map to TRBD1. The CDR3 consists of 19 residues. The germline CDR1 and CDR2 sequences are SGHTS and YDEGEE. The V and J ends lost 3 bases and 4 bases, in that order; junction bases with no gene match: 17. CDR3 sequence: CASSSTGTGGMLFFYGYTF. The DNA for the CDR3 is TGTGCCAGCAGCTCCACCGGGACAGGGGGAATGCTTTTTTTCTATGGCTACACCTTC.

Here the CDR3 reads CASSSNMNTEAFF. The CDR3 DNA follows: TGTGCCAGCAGCTCCAATATGAACACTGAAGCTTTCTTT. The J gene is TRBJ1-1, the V gene TRBV7-6, with D uncertain. Trimming left V 4 bases short and J 0 bases short, with 6 bases between. The CDR3 runs 13 residues. CDR1 and CDR2 from the germline V gene are SGHVS and FNYEAQ. The full variable domain, its missing parts supplied by reference TRBV7-6 and TRBJ1-1, is GAGVSQSPRYKVTKRGQDVALRCDPISGHVSLYWYRQALGQGPEFLTYFNYEAQQDKSGLPNDRFSAERPEGSISTLTIQRTEQRDSAMYRCASSSNMNTEAFFGQGTRLTVV.

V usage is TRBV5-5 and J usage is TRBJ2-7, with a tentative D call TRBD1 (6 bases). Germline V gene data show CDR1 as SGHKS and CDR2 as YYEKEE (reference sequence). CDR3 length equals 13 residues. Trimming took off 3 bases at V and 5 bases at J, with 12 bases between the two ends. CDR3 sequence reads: CASSSLQGDEQYF. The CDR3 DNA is TGTGCCAGCAGCTCCTTACAGGGTGACGAGCAGTACTTC.

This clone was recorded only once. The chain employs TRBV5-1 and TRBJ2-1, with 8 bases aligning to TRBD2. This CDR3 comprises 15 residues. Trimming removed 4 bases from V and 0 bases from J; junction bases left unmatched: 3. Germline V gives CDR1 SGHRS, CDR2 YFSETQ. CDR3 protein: CASSQSGSSYNEQFF. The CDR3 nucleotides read TGCGCCAGCAGCCAGAGCGGGAGCTCCTACAATGAGCAGTTCTTC.

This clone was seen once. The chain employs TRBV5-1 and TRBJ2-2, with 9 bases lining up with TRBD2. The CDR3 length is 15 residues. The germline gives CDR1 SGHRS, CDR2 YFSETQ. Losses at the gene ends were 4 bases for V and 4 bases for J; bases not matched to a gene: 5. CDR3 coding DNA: TGCGCCAGCAGCCAGCGGGAGGTTGGCACCGGGGAGCTGTTTTTT. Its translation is CASSQREVGTGELFF.

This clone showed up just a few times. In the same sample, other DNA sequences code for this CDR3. CDR3 amino acids: CASSPRDRVYGYTF. The CDR3 DNA reads TGTGCCAGCAGCCCCCGGGACAGGGTGTATGGCTACACCTTC. This chain uses TRBV11-2 with TRBJ1-2; 9 bases are a match to TRBD1. The CDR3 has 14 amino acids. Germline loops: CDR1 SGHAT, CDR2 FQNNGV. V lost 5 bases to trimming and J lost 5 bases; unmatched junction nucleotides: 6.

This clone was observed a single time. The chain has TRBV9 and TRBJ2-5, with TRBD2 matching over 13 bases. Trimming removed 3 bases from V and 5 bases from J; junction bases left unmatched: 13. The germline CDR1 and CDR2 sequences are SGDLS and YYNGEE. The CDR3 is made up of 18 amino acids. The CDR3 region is CASSAGLAGVVPSETQYF. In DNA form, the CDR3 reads TGTGCCAGCAGCGCCGGACTAGCGGGAGTTGTCCCCTCGGAGACCCAGTACTTC.

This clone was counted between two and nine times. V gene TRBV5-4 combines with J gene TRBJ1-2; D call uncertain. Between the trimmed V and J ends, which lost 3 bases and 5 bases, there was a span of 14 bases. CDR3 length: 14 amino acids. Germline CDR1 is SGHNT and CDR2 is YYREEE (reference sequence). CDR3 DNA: TGTGCCAGCAGCTCTGACGTGAGACTTTATGGCTACACCTTC. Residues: CASSSDVRLYGYTF.

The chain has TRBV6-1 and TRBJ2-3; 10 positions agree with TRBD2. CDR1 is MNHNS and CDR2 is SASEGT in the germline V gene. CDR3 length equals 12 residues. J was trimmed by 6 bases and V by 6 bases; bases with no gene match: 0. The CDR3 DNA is TGTGCCAGCAGACTAGCGGGGGATACGCAGTATTTT. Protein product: CASRLAGDTQYF.

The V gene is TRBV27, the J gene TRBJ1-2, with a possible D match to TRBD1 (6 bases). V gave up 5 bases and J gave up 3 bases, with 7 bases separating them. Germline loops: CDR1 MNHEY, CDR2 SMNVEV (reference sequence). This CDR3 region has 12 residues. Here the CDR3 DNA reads TGTGCCAGCAGTCCAGGGGACTATGGCTACACCTTC. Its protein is CASSPGDYGYTF.